This is a list of T cell receptor beta chains from one sample in a study of response to subunit inactivated influenza vaccine. TCRdb analysed the RT-PCR reads with MiXCR anew, one entry per CDR3 protein. The top ten hold 9.5% to 13% of the sample, which has 550,000 to 650,000 distinct CDR3 sequences, about 11% seen once. The material sequenced was PBMCs from blood, taken on the day of vaccination. Receptors originate from a man aged 45-65 years who received an inactivated influenza vaccine. Each CDR3 is given with its conserved first and last residue. The D gene is left open where the match is weak. A clone size is listed for some rows: how often the clone was seen (once, few, many), or a class if it is expanded.

D gene: NA; J gene: TRBJ2-7; V gene: TRBV10-3; CDR3 length: 16; clone size: many; CDR3 DNA: TGTGCCATCAGTGAGCCTGACAGGGAGGGCCCCTACGAGCAGTACTTC; CDR3 protein: CAISEPDREGPYEQYF
D gene: NA; J gene: TRBJ2-4; V gene: TRBV5-1; CDR3 length: 14; clone size: few; CDR3 DNA: TGCGCCAGCAGCTTGGCCGGGGACCTGCCGTCTCAGTACTTC; CDR3 protein: CASSLAGDLPSQYF
D gene: TRBD2; J gene: TRBJ2-1; V gene: TRBV29-1; CDR3 length: 16; clone size: many; CDR3 DNA: TGCAGCGTTGAAGCGGGACTAGCGGAATCCTACAATGAGCAGTTCTTC; CDR3 protein: CSVEAGLAESYNEQFF
D gene: NA; J gene: TRBJ2-2; V gene: TRBV5-1; CDR3 length: 14; clone size: few; CDR3 DNA: TGCGCCAGCAGCTCCCGGACAGACACCGGGGAGCTGTTTTTT; CDR3 protein: CASSSRTDTGELFF
D gene: TRBD2; J gene: TRBJ2-7; V gene: TRBV12-3/TRBV12-4; CDR3 length: 13; clone size: NA; CDR3 DNA: TGTGCCAGCAGTAGCGGGAGGGCCCGCGAGCAGTACTTC; CDR3 protein: CASSSGRAREQYF
D gene: NA; J gene: TRBJ1-2; V gene: TRBV24-1; CDR3 length: 14; clone size: NA; CDR3 DNA: TGTGCCACCAGTGCCACTTGGGGTGACTATGGCTACACCTTC; CDR3 protein: CATSATWGDYGYTF
D gene: TRBD1; J gene: TRBJ1-1; V gene: TRBV7-2; CDR3 length: 16; clone size: NA; CDR3 DNA: TGTGCCAGCAGTTATTCCACAGGGGCGCAGTACACTGAAGCTTTCTTT; CDR3 protein: CASSYSTGAQYTEAFF
D gene: NA; J gene: TRBJ2-1; V gene: TRBV6-1; CDR3 length: 13; clone size: few; CDR3 DNA: TGTGCCAGCAGTGAAAGAGGAGGGGGTGAGCAGTTCTTC; CDR3 protein: CASSERGGGEQFF
D gene: NA; J gene: TRBJ2-7; V gene: TRBV7-9; CDR3 length: 12; clone size: few; CDR3 DNA: TGTGCCAGCAGCTTTGGACAAGCCGAGCAGTACTTC; CDR3 protein: CASSFGQAEQYF
D gene: NA; J gene: TRBJ1-5; V gene: TRBV12-3/TRBV12-4; CDR3 length: 15; clone size: NA; CDR3 DNA: TGTGCCAGCAGTTTAAACAGCGGGAGCAATCAGCCCCAGCATTTT; CDR3 protein: CASSLNSGSNQPQHF
D gene: NA; J gene: TRBJ2-3; V gene: TRBV5-5; CDR3 length: 12; clone size: NA; CDR3 DNA: TGTGCCAGCATCGGGAGCTTGGATACGCAGTATTTT; CDR3 protein: CASIGSLDTQYF
D gene: NA; J gene: TRBJ2-2; V gene: TRBV27; CDR3 length: 16; clone size: many; CDR3 DNA: TGTGCCAGCAGTTTTCGGTCGCAGGGGATGGCCGGGGAGCTGTTTTTT; CDR3 protein: CASSFRSQGMAGELFF
D gene: NA; J gene: TRBJ2-7; V gene: TRBV12-3/TRBV12-4; CDR3 length: 15; clone size: few; CDR3 DNA: TGTGCCAGCAGTCCAGTGAGGGGGGGGCCTACGGTGCAGTACTTC; CDR3 protein: CASSPVRGGPTVQYF
D gene: NA; J gene: TRBJ2-7; V gene: TRBV30; CDR3 length: 15; clone size: few; CDR3 DNA: TGTGCCTGGAGCACCGGTCTTACCAGCTCTACGGAGCAGTACTTC; CDR3 protein: CAWSTGLTSSTEQYF
D gene: NA; J gene: TRBJ1-4; V gene: TRBV20-1; CDR3 length: 12; clone size: few; CDR3 DNA: TGCAGTTCCAGGGGAATTGGAGAAAAACTGTTTTTT; CDR3 protein: CSSRGIGEKLFF
D gene: NA; J gene: TRBJ2-1; V gene: TRBV7-2; CDR3 length: 13; clone size: NA; CDR3 DNA: TGTGCCAGCAGGTCGGATCAATACAATGAGCAGTTCTTC; CDR3 protein: CASRSDQYNEQFF
D gene: TRBD2; J gene: TRBJ2-7; V gene: TRBV7-2; CDR3 length: 17; clone size: NA; CDR3 DNA: TGTGCCAGCAGCTTAGTTATTTTAGCGGGAGGCCCCTACGAGCAGTACTTC; CDR3 protein: CASSLVILAGGPYEQYF
D gene: TRBD1; J gene: TRBJ2-1; V gene: TRBV10-3; CDR3 length: 15; clone size: few; CDR3 DNA: TGTGCCATCACTTCGGGACAGAACTCCTACAATGAGCAGTTCTTC; CDR3 protein: CAITSGQNSYNEQFF
D gene: NA; J gene: TRBJ2-3; V gene: TRBV20-1; CDR3 length: 12; clone size: NA; CDR3 DNA: TGCAGTGCTAGGGACCGCACAGATACGCAGTATTTT; CDR3 protein: CSARDRTDTQYF
D gene: TRBD1; J gene: TRBJ1-4; V gene: TRBV5-1; CDR3 length: 15; clone size: NA; CDR3 DNA: TGCGCCAGCAGTTATAACCAGGGGGCAGGTGTAAAACTGTTTTTT; CDR3 protein: CASSYNQGAGVKLFF
D gene: NA; J gene: TRBJ1-6; V gene: TRBV12-3/TRBV12-4; CDR3 length: 16; clone size: many; CDR3 DNA: TGTGCCAGCAGTTTAGGAACAGGGCAGGGGTACTCACCCCTCCACTTT; CDR3 protein: CASSLGTGQGYSPLHF
D gene: TRBD1; J gene: TRBJ1-1; V gene: TRBV6-5; CDR3 length: 15; clone size: many; CDR3 DNA: TGTGCCAGCAGTTACTCGAGACAGGGGAGTACTGAAGCTTTCTTT; CDR3 protein: CASSYSRQGSTEAFF
D gene: TRBD2; J gene: TRBJ2-5; V gene: TRBV4-2; CDR3 length: 17; clone size: NA; CDR3 DNA: TGTGCCAGCAGCCAGTTCCTTGTCGCGGGGGGACAAGAGAACCAGTACTTC; CDR3 protein: CASSQFLVAGGQENQYF
D gene: TRBD2; J gene: TRBJ2-1; V gene: TRBV7-8; CDR3 length: 15; clone size: few; CDR3 DNA: TGTGCCAGCAGCTTATTGGGGCGGGAGTTGAGTGAGCAGTTCTTC; CDR3 protein: CASSLLGRELSEQFF
D gene: TRBD2; J gene: TRBJ2-7; V gene: TRBV27; CDR3 length: 15; clone size: few; CDR3 DNA: TGTGCCAGCAGAAGACTAGCGGGGTACTCCTACGAGCAGTACTTC; CDR3 protein: CASRRLAGYSYEQYF
D gene: NA; J gene: TRBJ2-2; V gene: TRBV7-2; CDR3 length: 14; clone size: once; CDR3 DNA: TGTGCCAGCAGCTTGACCGGGTTCGCCGGGGAGCTGTTTTTT; CDR3 protein: CASSLTGFAGELFF